The 3 T cell receptor beta chains below come from one sample, sequenced in a study of shared clonotypes between healthy human individuals. Assay used: immunoSEQ multiplex PCR; TCRdb lists only in-frame clones, some missing. Of more than 1,200,000 clones in the sample, around 98.5% were seen once. Sequenced sample: naive CD4+ T cells sorted from blood. The subset was: CD45RA+ positively selected. The receptors shown here come from a man aged 25 to 40 in good health.

Concerning this clone: The same CDR3 can be traced to other DNA sequences in this sample. The rearrangement links TRBV2 to TRBJ2-7, with 9 bases fitting TRBD1. Looked up from germline, CDR1 is SNHLY and CDR2 is FYNNEI. This CDR3 has 13 amino acids. V was pared by 6 bases and J by 4 bases, with 4 bases of the junction left unmatched. The chain's CDR3 is CASRGTGTYEQYF. The CDR3 DNA sequence: TGTGCCAGCAGGGGGACAGGGACATACGAGCAGTACTTC.

The rearrangement joins TRBV7-8 to TRBJ2-3; D may correspond to TRBD1 or TRBD2 (7 bases each). This CDR3 contains 16 residues. Germline V lookup: CDR1 SGHVS, CDR2 FQNEAQ. V lost 5 bases, J lost 1 base, and 16 bases lay in between. CDR3 protein: CASSPWGGGGTDTQYF. CDR3 nucleotides: TGTGCCAGCAGCCCCTGGGGAGGGGGCGGCACAGATACGCAGTATTTT.

V and J are TRBV10-1 and TRBJ1-1; D not certain. V lost 6 bases and J lost 2, with 7 bases in between. Germline V gene lookup returns CDR1 WNHNN and CDR2 SYGVQD (reference sequence). This CDR3 contains 12 residues. The CDR3 region is CASRDGNTEAFF. DNA of the CDR3: TGCGCCAGCAGGGACGGAAACACTGAAGCTTTCTTT.